The rows below give T cell receptor beta chains drawn from one sample of a study of liver allograft versus peripheral blood T cells. TCRdb re-called the reads with MiXCR, one entry per CDR3 protein. Altogether thousands of distinct CDR3 sequences are present, roughly 15% being singletons, with the ten largest covering around 4.2%. The receptors derive from a human patient who had a liver transplant. Some T cells may possibly be graft donor cells. The CDR3 runs from the conserved cysteine through the conserved F or W. The order of the fields is V gene, clone size, J gene, CDR3 protein. Clone size is shown for a subset of rows, as once, few, many or a class of expanded clone.

v_gene: TRBV5-4
abundance: many
j_gene: TRBJ2-5
CDR3aa: CASSLDRQGVKETQYF

v_gene: TRBV6-1
abundance: medium-sized
j_gene: TRBJ1-4
CDR3aa: CASSDSWTLEKLFF

v_gene: TRBV5-1
abundance: -
j_gene: TRBJ1-5
CDR3aa: CASSLAGQGHQPQHF

v_gene: TRBV5-5
abundance: medium-sized
j_gene: TRBJ2-7
CDR3aa: CASSLVRLGQGSYEQYF

v_gene: TRBV20-1
abundance: medium-sized
j_gene: TRBJ1-5
CDR3aa: CSARVIGGLSQPQHF

v_gene: TRBV28
abundance: medium-sized
j_gene: TRBJ1-6
CDR3aa: CASSTRTGMNSPLHF